The 7 T cell receptor beta chains given below trace back to one sample, sequenced in a study of blood T cell repertoires in COVID-19. TCRdb keeps only in-frame clones here, not all; method: immunoSEQ multiplex PCR. The sample shows about 31,000 clones, approximately 91% of them seen only once. Sequencing was carried out using peripheral blood. The origin of the receptors is a man aged 60 to 75 with acute or convalescent COVID-19.

The CDR3 DNA reads TGTGCCAGCAGTAGTACAGGGTTGGTCTATGGCTACACCTTC. Its protein product is CASSSTGLVYGYTF. The V call is TRBV3-1 (or the pseudogene TRBV3-2), the J call TRBJ1-2, with a tentative D call TRBD1 (6 bases). The length of the CDR3 is 14 residues. Germline values: CDR1 LGHDT, CDR2 YNNKEL (reference sequence). The V gene lost 6 bases and the J gene lost 4 bases, with 15 bases spanning the gap.

The chain recombines TRBV5-4 with TRBJ1-1, with D perhaps matching TRBD1 (6 bases). Germline CDR1 reads SGHNT; CDR2 reads YYREEE (reference sequence). V lost 4 bases, J lost 5 bases, and 21 bases lay in between. This CDR3 contains 16 residues. CDR3 loop: CASSPRGGRMWTEAFF. The DNA for the CDR3 is TGTGCCAGCAGCCCCCGGGGGGGGCGAATGTGGACTGAAGCTTTCTTT.

This chain connects TRBV9 to TRBJ1-3, with 8 bases identical to TRBD1. Looked up from germline, CDR1 is SGDLS and CDR2 is YYNGEE. With 3 bases clipped from V and 1 base from J, the junction kept 9 bases outside the gene matches. The CDR3 length is 17 residues. The CDR3 spells CASSDRQGIASGNTIYF. DNA of the CDR3: TGTGCCAGCAGCGACCGACAGGGGATTGCGTCTGGAAACACCATATATTTT.

The chain joins TRBV6-1 to TRBJ2-1, with 7 nucleotides matching TRBD2. V was pared by 4 bases and J by 2 bases, with 8 bases of the junction left unmatched. CDR1 and CDR2 (germline): MNHNS, SASEGT. The CDR3 runs to 16 residues. The CDR3 DNA sequence: TGTGCCAGCAGTGCCCCACTAGCGTCCGCCTACAATGAGCAGTTCTTC. Protein sequence: CASSAPLASAYNEQFF.

The CDR3 bases are TGTGCCAGCAGCCTAGGGGTCTACAATGAGCAGTTCTTC. Its translation: CASSLGVYNEQFF. The V gene is TRBV6-5, the J gene TRBJ2-1, with a possible D match to TRBD1 (5 bases). CDR1 and CDR2 (germline): MNHEY, SVGAGI. With 6 bases removed from V and 3 bases from J, the gap between germline ends came to 9 bases. The CDR3 length is 13 residues.

This rearrangement joins TRBV6-6 to TRBJ1-1; the D gene is possibly TRBD1 (6 bases). The V end lost 7 bases, the J end lost 6 bases, and 15 bases lay between the germline ends. This CDR3 has 13 amino acids. From germline, CDR1 is MNHNY and CDR2 SVGAGI (reference sequence). The DNA for the CDR3 is TGTGCCAGCATAAGGGGGTGGGGTTCTGAAGCTTTCTTT. Protein: CASIRGWGSEAFF.

The rearrangement joins TRBV11-2 to TRBJ2-7, with 12 bases lining up with TRBD2. The germline gives CDR1 SGHAT, CDR2 FQNNGV. This CDR3 is 18 amino acids long. V gave up 3 bases and J gave up 3 bases; unmatched junction bases: 12. The CDR3 DNA reads TGTGCCAGCAGCTTGGGACTAGCGGGTGCGGGGGGTGTCTACGAGCAGTACTTC. Its protein is CASSLGLAGAGGVYEQYF. The full variable domain, its missing parts supplied by reference TRBV11-2 and TRBJ2-7, is EAGVAQSPRYKIIEKRQSVAFWCNPISGHATLYWYQQILGQGPKLLIQFQNNGVVDDSQLPKDRFSAERLKGVDSTLKIQPAKLEDSAVYLCASSLGLAGAGGVYEQYFGPGTRLTVT.